The 23 T cell receptor beta chains presented below share a single source sample, sequenced in a study of glioma-infiltrating T cells. Amplification of TCR alpha and beta CDR3 regions from RNA used iRepertoire nested multiplex PCR. TCRdb analysed the multiplex PCR reads with MiXCR anew, one entry per CDR3 protein. The data show about 380,000 distinct CDR3 sequences, around 38% seen once. Sequenced material: glioma tissue, nonneoplastic brain tissue, or PBMCs (not recorded which). These receptor sequences come from a human donor with low-grade glioma or glioblastoma, undergoing nonglioma brain surgery, or in good health (not recorded which).

V is TRBV29-1 and J is TRBJ2-5, with TRBD2 matching over 9 bases. The germline V gene encodes CDR1 SQVTM and CDR2 ANQGSEA. The CDR3 contains 16 residues. J lost 1 base, V lost 0 bases, and 6 bases had no gene match. CDR3 amino acids: CSVEDRLAGRQETQYF. DNA for the CDR3: TGCAGCGTTGAAGATCGGCTAGCGGGGCGCCAAGAGACCCAGTACTTC.

Comments on this clonotype: A much larger clone lies one base from this, so it may be a read error. The V gene is TRBV28, the J gene TRBJ2-4, with 8 bases lining up with TRBD2. The germline CDR1 and CDR2 sequences are MDHEN and SYDVKM. The CDR3 is 13 residues long. In DNA form, the CDR3 reads TGTGCCAGCAGTTTTAGCGGGGAAAACATTCAGTGCTTC. Translating gives CASSFSGENIQCF.

V is TRBV10-3 and J is TRBJ2-7, with D perhaps being TRBD1 or TRBD2 (5 bases each). Germline CDR1 ENHRY, CDR2 SYGVKD. Trimming took 8 bases from V and 5 from J, leaving 19 bases between them. The CDR3 has 14 amino acids. The CDR3 here is CAIGTQGNRHEQYF. Written as DNA, the CDR3 is TGTGCCATCGGGACGCAGGGAAATAGGCACGAGCAGTACTTC.

Details on this clonotype: Possible read error: a much larger clone is one base away. The chain couples TRBV6-2 or TRBV6-3 to TRBJ1-5, with 8 positions matching TRBD1. The germline gives CDR1 MNHEY, CDR2 SVGEGT. CDR3 length: 15 residues. Trimming removed 8 bases from V and 5 bases from J; junction bases left unmatched: 11. The CDR3, as DNA: TGTGCCAGCCGAAACAGGGACAGGACGCATCAGCCCCAGCATTTT. It specifies CASRNRDRTHQPQHF.

This clonotype was counted ten times or more. The chain combines TRBV28 with TRBJ2-7; D is undetermined. Trimming stripped 3 bases from V and 3 bases from J, with 9 bases between. Germline-derived CDR1 and CDR2 are MDHEN and SYDVKM. The CDR3 is made up of 13 amino acids. This CDR3 reads CASSLGHNYEQYF. Written as DNA, the CDR3 is TGTGCCAGCAGTTTGGGCCATAACTACGAGCAGTACTTC.

The CDR3 region is CASSRGLAGGGQFF. The CDR3 DNA reads TGTGCCAGCAGCCGCGGACTAGCGGGGGGGGGGCAGTTCTTC. The rearrangement uses TRBV7-2 and TRBJ2-1, with 15 bases matching TRBD2. Looked up from germline, CDR1 is SGHTA and CDR2 is FQGNSA. The V and J ends lost 5 bases and 12 bases, in that order; junction bases with no gene match: 5. This CDR3 comprises 14 residues.

Ten or more counts support this clonotype. The V gene is TRBV6-2 or TRBV6-3, the J gene TRBJ2-7, with D perhaps TRBD2 (6 bases). Germline CDR1 MNHEY, CDR2 SVGEGT. This CDR3 has 15 residues. Trimming pared 0 bases from V and 3 bases from J, leaving 12 bases between. In DNA, the CDR3 is TGTGCCAGCAGTTACTCGCCCGGGGACTTCTACGAGCAGTACTTC. Its translation is CASSYSPGDFYEQYF.

Comments on this clonotype: Given a much more abundant clone one base away, this may be a read error. The chain joins TRBV6-1 to TRBJ2-3; D might be TRBD2 (6 bases). The CDR3 extends over 15 amino acids. Germline CDR1 is MNHNS and CDR2 is SASEGT. Written as DNA, the CDR3 is TGTGCCAGCATTGAAATCCGGGGGAGCACAGATACGCAGTATTTT. Residues: CASIEIRGSTDTQYF.

V usage is TRBV5-4 and J usage is TRBJ2-7; D may be TRBD1 (6 bases). Germline CDR1 reads SGHNT; CDR2 reads YYREEE (reference sequence). This CDR3 comprises 12 residues. V was trimmed by 7 bases and J by 0 bases, leaving 8 bases between them. CDR3: CASGTPSYEQYF. CDR3 in DNA: TGTGCCAGCGGGACACCCTCCTACGAGCAGTACTTC.

This clonotype has just a few counts. The chain is built from TRBV27 and TRBJ2-6; 7 bases line up with TRBD1. CDR1 and CDR2 (germline): MNHEY, SMNVEV (reference sequence). Trimming at V came to 5 bases and at J to 0 bases, leaving 10 bases not matched to a gene. The CDR3 spans 18 residues. CDR3 amino acids: CASSPLGRGSSGANVLTF. CDR3 nucleotide sequence: TGTGCCAGCAGTCCCCTAGGCAGGGGGAGCTCTGGGGCCAACGTCCTGACTTTC.

This chain links TRBV6-1 with TRBJ2-5; D unclear. This CDR3 is built from 13 residues. Germline CDR1 is MNHNS and CDR2 is SASEGT. Trimming pared 4 bases from V and 4 bases from J, leaving 10 bases between. For the CDR3, the DNA is TGTGCCAGCAGTGTTCTCCCACTAGAGACCCAGTACTTC. Translated, it gives CASSVLPLETQYF.

This clonotype was detected ten times or more. V is TRBV6-1 and J is TRBJ2-7, with a possible D match to TRBD1 (6 bases). V was shortened by 5 bases and J by 5 bases, with 13 bases between the two germline ends. There are 13 residues in the CDR3. From germline, CDR1 is MNHNS and CDR2 SASEGT. The CDR3 sequence is CASSSGVRHEQYF. The CDR3 DNA sequence: TGTGCCAGCAGTTCAGGGGTTAGGCACGAGCAGTACTTC.

J is TRBJ1-5 and V is TRBV7-2; 7 bases agree with TRBD1. The trim removed 3 bases at V and 7 bases at J, leaving 9 bases unmatched. This CDR3 comprises 15 residues. The V gene's germline CDR1 is SGHTA and CDR2 FQGNSA. CDR3 coding DNA: TGTGCCAGCAGCTTCGACAGGGAGGGGGACCAGCCCCAGCATTTT. Its translation is CASSFDREGDQPQHF.

This clonotype was detected once. The rearrangement joins TRBV4-2 to TRBJ1-1; no firm D call. Germline V gives CDR1 LGHNA, CDR2 YNFKEQ. CDR3 length: 15 amino acids. Between the trimmed V and J ends, which lost 0 bases and 5 bases, there was a span of 13 bases. The CDR3 is CASSQDTLEETEAFF. The CDR3 DNA is TGTGCCAGCAGCCAAGATACCCTTGAGGAGACTGAAGCTTTCTTT.

The V and J genes are TRBV2 and TRBJ2-5; 7 bases line up with TRBD2. Trimming cost V 6 bases and J 0 bases; bases outside gene matches: 4. This CDR3 comprises 14 residues. From germline, CDR1 is SNHLY and CDR2 FYNNEI. The CDR3 sequence: CASRSGGNQETQYF. In nucleotides, the CDR3 is TGTGCCAGCAGGTCCGGGGGGAACCAAGAGACCCAGTACTTC.

There are many counts of this clonotype. The CDR3 sequence is CSASGEHNEQFF. The DNA of the CDR3 is TGCAGTGCTAGCGGGGAACACAATGAGCAGTTCTTC. The V gene is TRBV20-1, the J gene TRBJ2-1, with D possibly being TRBD2 (5 bases). The germline V gene has CDR1 DFQATT and CDR2 SNEGSKA (reference sequence). The germline V and J ends were trimmed by 3 bases and 5 bases, with 8 bases remaining between them. This CDR3 is 12 amino acids long.

A note on this clonotype: This could be a read error, since a much larger clone is one nucleotide away. V usage is TRBV6-5 and J usage is TRBJ1-3; a weak D match, TRBD1 (6 bases). Germline CDR1 reads MNHEY; CDR2 reads SVGAGI. The CDR3 is 15 amino acids. The CDR3 is CTSRGSAGTGNTIYF. CDR3 sequence (DNA): TGTACCAGCAGGGGCTCGGCAGGGACTGGAAACACCATATATTTT.

The chain recombines TRBV5-4 with TRBJ2-3; 7 positions match TRBD2. Germline CDR1 reads SGHNT; CDR2 reads YYREEE (reference sequence). Germline trimming cut 4 bases from V and 1 base from J; bases unmatched to any gene: 6. The CDR3 is made up of 15 amino acids. The CDR3 region is CASSPRLAGTDTQYF. DNA for the CDR3: TGTGCCAGCAGCCCGCGACTAGCTGGCACAGATACGCAGTATTTT.

Ten or more counts support this clonotype. This sequence joins TRBV27 and TRBJ2-7; 10 bases align to TRBD1. Germline CDR1 is MNHEY and CDR2 is SMNVEV (reference sequence). The CDR3 is 14 residues long. Germline trimming cut 5 bases from V and 5 bases from J; bases unmatched to any gene: 6. CDR3 protein: CASSAGQGIHEQYF. CDR3 sequence (DNA): TGTGCCAGCAGTGCGGGACAGGGGATCCACGAGCAGTACTTC.

V and J are TRBV7-2 and TRBJ2-7; 13 bases are a match to TRBD2. CDR3 size: 15 residues. Germline trimming cut 5 bases from V and 7 bases from J; bases unmatched to any gene: 8. The germline V gene has CDR1 SGHTA and CDR2 FQGNSA. The CDR3 bases are TGTGCCAGCAGCGCAGGACTAGCGGGAGAAAGAGAGCAGTACTTC. Its protein is CASSAGLAGEREQYF.

This clonotype was seen many times. The J gene is TRBJ1-5, the V gene TRBV6-1; D call uncertain. Germline V CDR1 and CDR2: MNHNS, SASEGT. There are 16 residues in the CDR3. V lost 5 bases and J lost 3, with 17 bases in between. The CDR3 loop reads CASSITLPDSNQPQHF. CDR3 DNA sequence: TGTGCCAGCAGTATAACCCTTCCGGACTCCAATCAGCCCCAGCATTTT.

The table lists this clonotype with many counts. J is TRBJ2-1 and V is TRBV4-1, with 10 bases identical to TRBD2. Germline values: CDR1 MGHRA, CDR2 YSYEKL. V lost 2 bases and J lost 5; bases outside the gene matches: 6. This CDR3 spans 16 amino acids. The CDR3 nucleotides read TGCGCCAGCAGCCAATGGGCTAGCGGGAGCCACAATGAGCAGTTCTTC. As protein: CASSQWASGSHNEQFF.

This clonotype is a singleton in its sample. With a much larger clone just one base away, this may be a read error. The gene calls are TRBV28 and TRBJ1-1; 7 nucleotides line up with TRBD1. The junction had 10 bases not matched to a gene; V was cut back by 8 bases and J by 4 bases. Germline V gene lookup returns CDR1 MDHEN and CDR2 SYDVKM. This CDR3 contains 14 residues. CDR3 nucleotide sequence: TGTGCCAGCGGTCCAACCGGGACAGCCACTGAAGCTTTCTTT. It yields the protein CASGPTGTATEAFF.